This T cell receptor (beta chain) stems from a study of blood T cell repertoires in COVID-19. Study details: Material from acute and convalescent COVID-19 was sourced from the United States, Italy and Spain. Nucleic acid was either cDNA or gDNA, and it came from T cells, B-cell-depleted T cells, or PBMCs.

V lost 4 bases to trimming and J lost 6 bases; unmatched junction nucleotides: 7. Germline CDR1 SGDLS, CDR2 YYNGEE. The CDR3 consists of 14 residues. This table comes from immunoSEQ multiplex PCR, and its TCRdb copy is limited to in-frame clones, with some not included. The sample consists of roughly 300,000 clones, around nine tenths of them appearing once. This rearrangement joins TRBV9 to TRBJ1-2; 9 bases align to TRBD1. Specimen: peripheral blood. The receptor was derived from a woman under 40 with COVID-19, enrolled during active disease. The CDR3 DNA reads as TGTGCCAGCAGCCCTACGGGACAGGGTGATGGCTACACCTTC. It codes for CASSPTGQGDGYTF. The variable domain in full, completed from reference TRBV9 and TRBJ1-2, reads DSGVTQTPKHLITATGQRVTLRCSPRSGDLSVYWYQQSLDQGLQFLIQYYNGEERAKGNILERFSAQQFPDLHSELNLSSLELGDSALYFCASSPTGQGDGYTFGSGTRLTVV.